Listed below are T cell receptor beta chains from one sample, sequenced in a study of early T cells in non-severe SARS-CoV-2 infection. TCRdb recomputed calls from the 5' RACE reads with MiXCR, one row per CDR3 protein. The profile shows 59,000 or so distinct CDR3 sequences, over 9.5% of them singletons. The material sequenced was whole blood, taken at baseline. These receptors originate from an adult who was a healthcare worker with PCR-confirmed SARS-CoV-2 infection or an uninfected control (not recorded which). CDR3s include the opening cysteine and the closing phenylalanine or tryptophan. D genes are given only for firm matches. Size is stated for part of the rows, as once, few or many counts, or as a class when the clone is expanded.

>many|TRBD1|TRBJ1-5|TRBV6-2/TRBV6-3
TGTGCCAGCGACAGGGGGCGAAGCAATCAGCCCCAGCATTTT
CASDRGRSNQPQHF
>few|-|TRBJ2-7|TRBV11-2
TGTGCCAGCAGCTTAGATCTTGGGCAGTACTTC
CASSLDLGQYF
>many|-|TRBJ2-7|TRBV6-6
TGTGCCACCACCCGAGAACCGATTCACGAGCAGTACTTC
CATTREPIHEQYF
>-|-|TRBJ2-1|TRBV6-5
TGTGCCAGCAGTTACTCGACCTCTCCCAGTACCTTTGAGCAGTTCTTC
CASSYSTSPSTFEQFF
>few|-|TRBJ1-1|TRBV30
TGTGCCTGGAGTGTAACGCAGAACACTGAAGCTTTCTTT
CAWSVTQNTEAFF
>few|-|TRBJ1-6|TRBV5-1
TGCGCCAGCGCCTGGGGGGGCAGCAGCGAAAATTCACCCCTCCACTTT
CASAWGGSSENSPLHF
>-|TRBD1|TRBJ1-1|TRBV11-2
TGTGCCAGCAGGAGGGGGACAGGGATGTTCGACACTGAAGCTTTCTTT
CASRRGTGMFDTEAFF
>few|TRBD1|TRBJ2-1|TRBV11-2
TGTGCCAGCAGCTTCAGACAGGGGAATGAGCAGTTCTTC
CASSFRQGNEQFF
>-|TRBD2|TRBJ2-1|TRBV20-1
TGCAGTGCTCCGGGACTAGCGGGAGGGCGGAATGAGCAGTTCTTC
CSAPGLAGGRNEQFF
>few|TRBD1|TRBJ2-4|TRBV7-9
TGTGCCAGCAGCTTACGGACAGGGGGGTTCGAAAACATTCAGTACTTC
CASSLRTGGFENIQYF
>few|TRBD1|TRBJ2-7|TRBV18
TGTGCCAGCTCGCCGGGACAGTCCTACGAGCAGTACTTC
CASSPGQSYEQYF
>many|TRBD1|TRBJ1-2|TRBV27
TGTGCCAGCAGTTTATACAGGGGGCATGGCTACACCTTC
CASSLYRGHGYTF
>-|-|TRBJ1-1|TRBV29-1
TGCAGCGTTGACAGCGAAGTTGGCACTGAAGCTTTCTTT
CSVDSEVGTEAFF
>-|TRBD1|TRBJ1-4|TRBV6-5
TGTGCCAGCAGTCCGCGGACAGGTCCCTTTGAAAAACTGTTTTTT
CASSPRTGPFEKLFF
>many|-|TRBJ2-7|TRBV2
TGTGCCAGCAGTGATCGTCAGGGGAGTTACGAGCAGTACTTC
CASSDRQGSYEQYF
>many|-|TRBJ2-7|TRBV3-1
TGTGCCAGCAGTCCCAATCGGGCGTCCTACGAGCAGTACTTC
CASSPNRASYEQYF
>-|-|TRBJ2-1|TRBV4-3
TGCGCCAGCAGCCAAGATTCCGTTGGGGGAGGCGACTCCTACAATGAGCAGTTCTTC
CASSQDSVGGGDSYNEQFF
>few|-|TRBJ1-1|TRBV7-6
TGTGCCAGCAGCCCCACTCTCTCTGAAGCTTTCTTT
CASSPTLSEAFF
>medium-sized|TRBD1|TRBJ2-4|TRBV11-2
TGTGCCAGCAGCCGGACAGGGTCCATTCAGTACTTC
CASSRTGSIQYF
>-|TRBD2|TRBJ2-1|TRBV10-3
TGTGCCATCAGTGGGTCGGGAGGGCTTATGAATGAGCAGTTCTTC
CAISGSGGLMNEQFF
>-|TRBD2|TRBJ2-5|TRBV7-9
TGTGCCAGCAGGGGACTAGCGGGATTCCAAGAGACCCAGTACTTC
CASRGLAGFQETQYF
>few|-|TRBJ2-3|TRBV6-2/TRBV6-3
TGTGCCAGCAGCCCCCAGCCGAACACAGATACGCAGTATTTT
CASSPQPNTDTQYF
>-|TRBD2|TRBJ2-1|TRBV20-1
TGCAGTGCTAGGAGCGGGAGTGGTGACAATGAGCAGTTCTTC
CSARSGSGDNEQFF
>many|-|TRBJ2-1|TRBV29-1
TGCAGCGTTCATGGGGCAGAGGGCTCCTACAATGAGCAGTTCTTC
CSVHGAEGSYNEQFF
>many|-|TRBJ2-1|TRBV13
TGTGCCAGCAGCTTCAGGGGGAGGAATGAGCAGTTCTTC
CASSFRGRNEQFF
>-|-|TRBJ2-3|TRBV29-1
TGCAGCGCCCTGGCTAGGGCAGATACGCAGTATTTT
CSALARADTQYF
>-|-|TRBJ2-3|TRBV29-1
TGCAGCGTTGATTGGGACGATACGCAGTATTTT
CSVDWDDTQYF
>-|TRBD1|TRBJ2-3|TRBV7-6
TGTGCCAGCAGCTCACGACAGGGGATAGATACGCAGTATTTT
CASSSRQGIDTQYF
>few|-|TRBJ2-5|TRBV6-5
TGTGCCAGCAGGAGGACGGACCAAGAGACCCAGTACTTC
CASRRTDQETQYF
>many|-|TRBJ2-3|TRBV7-2
TGTGCCAGCAGCTCGAAGGCAGTCTGGGACACAGATACGCAGTATTTT
CASSSKAVWDTDTQYF
>many|TRBD2|TRBJ2-7|TRBV4-2
TGTGCCAGCAGCCAAGATCAGGGCGGGGGGTCCTACGAGCAGTACTTC
CASSQDQGGGSYEQYF
>few|-|TRBJ2-3|TRBV6-5
TGTGCCAGCTCGGGACTCGGGGGTAGCACAGATACGCAGTATTTT
CASSGLGGSTDTQYF
>few|TRBD1|TRBJ2-7|TRBV28
TGTGCCAGCAGCCCCGTCCGGACAGGGGGCTACGAGCAGTACTTC
CASSPVRTGGYEQYF
>-|-|TRBJ2-6|TRBV20-1
TGCAGTGCCAAGAGCTCTGGGGCCAACGTCCTGACTTTC
CSAKSSGANVLTF
>-|-|TRBJ2-3|TRBV12-3/TRBV12-4
TGTGCCAGCAGTTGGGACCTCACAGATACGCAGTATTTT
CASSWDLTDTQYF
>-|-|TRBJ1-1|TRBV20-1
TGCAGTGCTAGAGCGACGGGCCCGACTGAAGCTTTCTTT
CSARATGPTEAFF
>-|-|TRBJ1-1|TRBV3-1
TGTGCCAGCAGCACGCTCGGCAGCGGCGACACTGAAGCTTTCTTT
CASSTLGSGDTEAFF
>few|-|TRBJ1-1|TRBV12-3/TRBV12-4
TGTGCCAGCAGTCGACCACAGGGAAGCACTGAAGCTTTCTTT
CASSRPQGSTEAFF
>-|-|TRBJ2-6|TRBV27
TGTGCCAGCGGGGTTTGGGGGGAATTTTCTGGGGCCAACGTCCTGACTTTC
CASGVWGEFSGANVLTF
>-|TRBD1|TRBJ2-1|TRBV29-1
TGCAGCGTTGAAGAAACCTACGGACAGGGCTCCTACAATGAGCAGTTCTTC
CSVEETYGQGSYNEQFF
>few|TRBD1|TRBJ1-5|TRBV28
TGTGCCAGCAGTTTATCGGGACAGATCCTAGATCAGCCCCAGCATTTT
CASSLSGQILDQPQHF
>few|TRBD1|TRBJ2-5|TRBV7-2
TGTGCCAGCAGCCCAAACAGGGGGCATGAGACCCAGTACTTC
CASSPNRGHETQYF
>many|-|TRBJ1-6|TRBV20-1
TGCAGTTTAGGCCGAAATAATTCACCCCTCCACTTT
CSLGRNNSPLHF
>few|-|TRBJ2-5|TRBV13
TGTGCCAGCAGCTTTAGCAGGATTGGTGAGACCCAGTACTTC
CASSFSRIGETQYF
>-|-|TRBJ2-5|TRBV29-1
TGCAGCGTTTGGGGGGTAGGAGAGACCCAGTACTTC
CSVWGVGETQYF
>few|-|TRBJ1-1|TRBV6-1
TGTGCCAGCGAATCTACAGGGAGCAACACTGAAGCTTTCTTT
CASESTGSNTEAFF
>-|TRBD1|TRBJ2-5|TRBV12-3/TRBV12-4
TGTGCCAGCACTGAACAGGGGCGCGGGACCCAGTACTTC
CASTEQGRGTQYF
>-|TRBD2|TRBJ2-7|TRBV28
TGTGCCAGCAGTTTAGGAACTAGCGGGAGAAATTGGCAGTACTTC
CASSLGTSGRNWQYF
>-|-|TRBJ2-4|TRBV12-3/TRBV12-4
TGTGCCGGCAGTTTTGGGGTGGCCAAAAACATTCAGTACTTC
CAGSFGVAKNIQYF
>many|TRBD1|TRBJ2-7|TRBV4-2
TGTGCCAGCAGCCAAGACTTTGGACAGGGCCACGAGCAGTACTTC
CASSQDFGQGHEQYF
>-|-|TRBJ1-6|TRBV20-1
TGCAGTGCTAGAGTAAAAGATCAGCGAGGGAATTCACCCCTCCACTTT
CSARVKDQRGNSPLHF
>-|TRBD1|TRBJ1-5|TRBV10-3
TGTGCCATCAGTGGAACGGGACAGAACAATCAGCCCCAGCATTTT
CAISGTGQNNQPQHF
>-|-|TRBJ2-7|TRBV20-1
TGCAGTGCTAGTGTAACAGAATCCTACGAGCAGTACTTC
CSASVTESYEQYF
>many|TRBD1|TRBJ1-6|TRBV4-2
TGTGCCAGCAGCCCGCGTTCCGGGACAGGACCTAATTCACCCCTCCACTTT
CASSPRSGTGPNSPLHF
>few|TRBD2|TRBJ2-2|TRBV7-2
TGTGCCAGCAGCTTAGTGGGGACTAGCGGCAACACCGGGGAGCTGTTTTTT
CASSLVGTSGNTGELFF